The entry that follows covers one TCR beta chain sequence. Its antigen remains unidentified. This entry comes from a study of T cells and Merkel cell carcinoma outcomes. Study observations and caveats: Merkel cell carcinoma outcomes were reportedly predicted by repertoire and T-cell density.

The CDR3 length is 15 residues. The germline gives CDR1 SGHRS, CDR2 YFSETQ. J lost 7 bases, V lost 0 bases, and 4 bases had no gene match. Clones were read by immunoSEQ multiplex PCR, and TCRdb kept only the in-frame ones, dropping some. The table has approximately 500 clones, approximately 90% seen once. The chain joins TRBV5-1 to TRBJ1-4; 9 bases are a match to TRBD1. This sequence originates from a human donor with Merkel cell carcinoma. The sequencing input was tumor tissue from Merkel cell carcinoma. The CDR3 region is CASSLEGTGSEKLFF. The CDR3 DNA reads TGCGCCAGCAGCTTGGAAGGGACAGGGAGTGAAAAACTGTTTTTT.